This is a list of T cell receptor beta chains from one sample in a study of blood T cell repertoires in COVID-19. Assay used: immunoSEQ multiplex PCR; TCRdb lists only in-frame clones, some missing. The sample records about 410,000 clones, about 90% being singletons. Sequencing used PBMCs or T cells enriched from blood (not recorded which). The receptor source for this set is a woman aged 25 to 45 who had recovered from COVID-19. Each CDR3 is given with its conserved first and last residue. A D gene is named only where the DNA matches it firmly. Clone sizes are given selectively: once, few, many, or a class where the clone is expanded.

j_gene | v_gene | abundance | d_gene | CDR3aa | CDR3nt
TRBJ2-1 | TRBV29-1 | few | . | CSVEASPQGPEQFF | TGCAGCGTTGAAGCCAGCCCACAGGGTCCTGAGCAGTTCTTC
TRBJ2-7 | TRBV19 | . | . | CASSIGGTYEQYF | TGTGCCAGTAGTATCGGAGGGACCTACGAGCAGTACTTC
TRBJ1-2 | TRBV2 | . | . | CASREYLYGYTF | TGTGCCAGCCGGGAGTACTTGTATGGCTACACCTTC
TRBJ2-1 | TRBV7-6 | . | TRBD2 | CASSSTAGLAGVLSGNEQFF | TGTGCCAGCAGCTCCACAGCCGGACTAGCGGGAGTGCTTTCTGGCAATGAGCAGTTCTTC
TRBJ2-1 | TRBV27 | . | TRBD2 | CASSQGLAGYNEQFF | TGTGCCAGCAGCCAGGGACTAGCGGGCTACAATGAGCAGTTCTTC
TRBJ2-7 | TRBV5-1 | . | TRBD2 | CASSAGAFYEQYF | TGCGCCAGCAGCGCGGGAGCCTTCTACGAGCAGTACTTC
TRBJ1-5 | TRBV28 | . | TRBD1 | CASRQGPNQPQHF | TGTGCCAGCCGACAGGGACCCAATCAGCCCCAGCATTTT
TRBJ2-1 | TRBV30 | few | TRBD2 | CAWKEGLAGVEFF | TGTGCCTGGAAAGAAGGACTAGCGGGAGTTGAGTTCTTC
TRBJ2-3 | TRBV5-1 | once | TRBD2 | CASSLGLTSGRADTQYF | TGCGCCAGCAGCTTGGGGCTAACTAGCGGGAGGGCAGATACGCAGTATTTT
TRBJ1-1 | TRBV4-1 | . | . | CASSRPRGGTEAFF | TGCGCCAGCAGCCGGCCCCGGGGGGGCACTGAAGCTTTCTTT
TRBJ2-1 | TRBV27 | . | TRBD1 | CASSYTDREAYNEQFF | TGTGCCAGCAGTTATACCGACAGGGAAGCCTACAATGAGCAGTTCTTC
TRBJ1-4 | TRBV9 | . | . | CASSVAGVRAEKLFF | TGTGCCAGCAGCGTAGCCGGGGTGAGGGCGGAAAAACTGTTTTTT
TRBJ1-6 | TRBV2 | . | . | CASSDGGFNSPLHF | TGTGCCAGCAGTGATGGGGGGTTTAATTCACCCCTCCACTTT
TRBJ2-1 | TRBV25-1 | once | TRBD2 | CASTTSGSINNEQFF | TGTGCCAGCACAACTAGCGGGAGTATCAACAATGAGCAGTTCTTC
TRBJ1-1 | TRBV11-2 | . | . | CASSLDIAGHPRQEAFF | TGTGCCAGCAGCTTAGATATTGCCGGACACCCCCGACAGGAAGCTTTCTTT
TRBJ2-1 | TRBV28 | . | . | CASSLLGQGGGEQFF | TGTGCCAGCAGTTTACTGGGGCAAGGGGGGGGTGAGCAGTTCTTC
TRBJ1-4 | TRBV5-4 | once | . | CASSWGGRELNEKLFF | TGTGCCAGCAGCTGGGGGGGGCGGGAGCTAAATGAAAAACTGTTTTTT